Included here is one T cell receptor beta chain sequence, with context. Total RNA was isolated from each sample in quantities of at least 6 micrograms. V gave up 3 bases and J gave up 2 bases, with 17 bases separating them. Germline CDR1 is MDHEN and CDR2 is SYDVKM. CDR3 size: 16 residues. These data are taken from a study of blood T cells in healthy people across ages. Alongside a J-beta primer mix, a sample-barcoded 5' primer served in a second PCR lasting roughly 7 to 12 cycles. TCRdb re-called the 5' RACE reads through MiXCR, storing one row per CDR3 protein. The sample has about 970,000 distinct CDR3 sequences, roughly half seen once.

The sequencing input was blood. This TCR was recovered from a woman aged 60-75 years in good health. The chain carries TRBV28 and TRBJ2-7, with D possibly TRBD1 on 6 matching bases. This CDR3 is CASSFNSVGGPYEQYF. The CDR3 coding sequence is TGTGCCAGCAGTTTTAATAGTGTAGGGGGACCCTACGAGCAGTACTTC.